Below are 30 T cell receptor beta chains sequenced from a single sample in a study of blood T cell repertoires in COVID-19 (dated by TCRdb to between 2020 and 2021). The library was made by the immunoSEQ multiplex PCR assay. Not all clones reach the TCRdb copy of this immuneACCESS table, which keeps in-frame sequences only. Checked studies attribute under half of the gap to unresolved V genes and leave the rest unexplained. Present in this sample are some 96,000 clones, 90% of which were seen just once. Of the sample, less than 2% falls within the top ten clones. Material for sequencing was peripheral blood. The source is a man in his fifties or sixties with acute or convalescent COVID-19.

This CDR3 is CATQIGRVNTEAFF. The CDR3 DNA reads as TGTGCCACCCAAATCGGCAGGGTGAACACTGAAGCTTTCTTT. The chain is built from TRBV5-4 and TRBJ1-1, with a weak D call TRBD1 (5 bases). CDR1 SGHNT and CDR2 YYREEE come from the germline V gene (reference sequence). CDR3 size: 14 residues. Trimming shortened V by 9 bases and J by 0 bases, and 15 bases separated the two germline ends.

Comment on this clone: Additional DNA sequences in this sample encode the identical CDR3. The rearrangement links TRBV19 to TRBJ1-5; D call uncertain. Between the trimmed V and J ends, which lost 3 bases and 4 bases, there was a span of 10 bases. This CDR3 is 14 amino acids long. The germline CDR1 and CDR2 sequences are LNHDA and SQIVND (reference sequence). CDR3 sequence (DNA): TGTGCCAGTAGTATGGCACCTTCAAATCAGCCCCAGCATTTT. Its protein product is CASSMAPSNQPQHF.

The CDR3: CASSSRSTYNEQFF. CDR3 nucleotide sequence: TGTGCCAGCAGCTCGCGGTCGACCTACAATGAGCAGTTCTTC. This sequence joins TRBV5-4 and TRBJ2-1; D gene ambiguous. V was clipped by 3 bases and J by 2 bases, with 9 bases between them. The CDR3 contains 14 residues. Germline CDR1 SGHNT, CDR2 YYREEE (reference sequence).

The chain couples TRBV5-4 to TRBJ2-3, with a tentative D call TRBD2 (5 bases). The germline V gene has CDR1 SGHNT and CDR2 YYREEE (reference sequence). The length of the CDR3 is 13 residues. V shed 1 base and J shed 4 bases, with 7 bases lying between them. CDR3 residues: CASSLRGADTQYF. CDR3 in DNA: TGTGCCAGCAGCTTGCGGGGTGCAGATACGCAGTATTTT.

The chain recombines TRBV6-6 with TRBJ1-1, with D uncertain. Trimming took off 8 bases at V and 6 bases at J, with 22 bases between the two ends. The germline V gene encodes CDR1 MNHNY and CDR2 SVGAGI (reference sequence). The CDR3 spans 15 residues. DNA for the CDR3: TGTGCCAGCGGCCGCCTCTCGGGGTTCTCGGCTGAAGCTTTCTTT. This encodes CASGRLSGFSAEAFF.

V is TRBV19 and J is TRBJ2-2, with 8 bases lining up with TRBD1. With 3 bases clipped from V and 9 bases from J, the junction kept 3 bases outside the gene matches. Germline loops: CDR1 LNHDA, CDR2 SQIVND (reference sequence). The CDR3 is 13 amino acids. CDR3 residues: CASSISGGWELFF. CDR3 nucleotides: TGTGCCAGTAGTATTTCAGGGGGCTGGGAGCTGTTTTTT.

J is TRBJ2-2 and V is TRBV5-6, with D possibly being TRBD2 (5 bases). Between the trimmed V and J ends, which lost 4 bases and 6 bases, there was a span of 16 bases. This CDR3 is built from 15 residues. Germline V gene sequence: CDR1 SGHDT, CDR2 YYEEEE. In DNA form, the CDR3 reads TGTGCCAGCAGCCCGGAGCATACTAGTCCCGGGGAGCTGTTTTTT. Translated, it gives CASSPEHTSPGELFF.

The CDR3 DNA reads as TGTGCCAGCAGTGACAGGGCCCAGAACACTGAAGCTTTCTTT. Translated: CASSDRAQNTEAFF. The chain carries TRBV9 and TRBJ1-1, with 7 bases fitting TRBD1. The trim removed 5 bases at V and 1 base at J, leaving 5 bases unmatched. This CDR3 contains 14 residues. The V gene's germline CDR1 is SGDLS and CDR2 YYNGEE.

The chain joins TRBV18 to TRBJ2-3; the match to TRBD1 covers 7 bases. This CDR3 is built from 15 residues. With 3 bases clipped from V and 0 bases from J, the junction kept 3 bases outside the gene matches. The V gene's germline CDR1 is KGHSH and CDR2 LQKENI. The CDR3 nucleotides are TGTGCCAGCTCACCGTTGACAGGGAGCACAGATACGCAGTATTTT. This translates into CASSPLTGSTDTQYF. The full variable domain, with the rest looked up from reference TRBV18 and TRBJ2-3, is NAGVMQNPRHLVRRRGQEARLRCSPMKGHSHVYWYRQLPEEGLKFMVYLQKENIIDESGMPKERFSAEFPKEGPSILRIQQVVRGDSAAYFCASSPLTGSTDTQYFGPGTRLTVL.

CDR3 DNA sequence: TGTGCCAGCAATTTGGACCCACCGGGACTAGCGGAAGAGACCCAGTACTTC. This gives the protein CASNLDPPGLAEETQYF. The gene calls are TRBV21-1 and TRBJ2-5; TRBD2 is taken as the D call from the table, unchecked against the DNA. TRBV21-1 is designated a pseudogene. The CDR3 extends over 17 amino acids.

This chain joins TRBV5-1 and TRBJ1-2; D perhaps matches TRBD1 (5 bases). Germline-derived CDR1 and CDR2 are SGHRS and YFSETQ. V gave up 5 bases and J gave up 0 bases, with 8 bases separating them. The CDR3 spans 13 residues. The DNA for the CDR3 is TGCGCCAGCAGGGCAGGGTCTAACTATGGCTACACCTTC. Translation: CASRAGSNYGYTF.

J is TRBJ1-4 and V is TRBV27; 7 bases are a match to TRBD1. Germline V gives CDR1 MNHEY, CDR2 SMNVEV (reference sequence). The CDR3 runs to 17 residues. V shed 5 bases, J shed 2 bases, and the junction held 11 bases outside the gene matches. CDR3 protein: CASSRRQGMRTNEKLFF. In DNA form, the CDR3 reads TGTGCCAGCAGTAGGAGACAGGGCATGAGGACTAATGAAAAACTGTTTTTT. The full variable domain, rest sourced from reference TRBV27 and TRBJ1-4, is EAQVTQNPRYLITVTGKKLTVTCSQNMNHEYMSWYRQDPGLGLRQIYYSMNVEVTDKGDVPEGYKVSRKEKRNFPLILESPSPNQTSLYFCASSRRQGMRTNEKLFFGSGTQLSVL.

V gene TRBV7-8 combines with J gene TRBJ1-1; D remains ambiguous. Trimming took off 0 bases at V and 4 bases at J, with 9 bases between the two ends. The length of the CDR3 is 14 residues. CDR1 and CDR2 (germline): SGHVS, FQNEAQ. The CDR3 loop reads CASSLARAGTEAFF. DNA for the CDR3: TGTGCCAGCAGCTTAGCGCGGGCTGGCACTGAAGCTTTCTTT.

This clone appeared once. This rearrangement joins TRBV5-4 to TRBJ1-1, with D maybe TRBD1 (6 bases). The germline gives CDR1 SGHNT, CDR2 YYREEE (reference sequence). Trimming took off 4 bases at V and 6 bases at J, with 16 bases between the two ends. The CDR3 loop spans 14 amino acids. The CDR3 region is CASSVYTGKAEAFF. The CDR3 coding sequence is TGTGCCAGCAGCGTGTATACAGGGAAGGCTGAAGCTTTCTTT.

V and J are TRBV29-1 and TRBJ1-4; D might be TRBD1 (5 bases). Trimming removed 7 bases at V and 9 bases at J, with 9 bases between. This CDR3 has 10 residues. Germline V gives CDR1 SQVTM, CDR2 ANQGSEA. The CDR3 sequence: CSGGDQKLFF. The CDR3 DNA reads as TGCAGCGGCGGGGACCAAAAACTGTTTTTT.

The chain couples TRBV6-6 to TRBJ1-6; 7 bases match TRBD1. The CDR3 covers 14 residues. V shed 6 bases and J 11 bases; nucleotides not matched to a gene: 10. Per the germline V gene, CDR1 is MNHNY and CDR2 is SVGAGI (reference sequence). CDR3 region: CASSEQGPGAPLHF. As DNA, the CDR3 is TGTGCCAGCAGCGAACAGGGGCCCGGGGCACCCCTCCACTTT.

This clone was counted a single time. The V gene is TRBV19, the J gene TRBJ2-1, with 8 bases aligning to TRBD2. The CDR3 runs to 16 residues. Trimming removed 3 bases from V and 8 bases from J; junction bases left unmatched: 12. Germline values: CDR1 LNHDA, CDR2 SQIVND (reference sequence). The CDR3 DNA reads TGTGCCAGTAGTATCTTAGGGGCGGGGGGCCGACATGAGCAGTTCTTC. Its translation: CASSILGAGGRHEQFF.

V gene TRBV6-5 combines with J gene TRBJ2-7, with 9 nucleotides matching TRBD2. CDR1 and CDR2 from the germline V gene are MNHEY and SVGAGI. The CDR3 is made up of 15 amino acids. Germline trimming cut 4 bases from V and 1 base from J; bases unmatched to any gene: 5. In DNA, the CDR3 is TGTGCCAGCAGTTTCAAGCGGGGGGCGTCCTACGAGCAGTACGTC. It specifies CASSFKRGASYEQYV.

The genes are TRBV7-2 and TRBJ1-2; a possible D gene is TRBD1 (6 bases). The germline V gene has CDR1 SGHTA and CDR2 FQGNSA. This CDR3 is built from 14 residues. V was pared by 4 bases and J by 8 bases, with 17 bases between. The CDR3 sequence is CASSYNRVPSGYTF. CDR3 coding DNA: TGTGCCAGCAGCTACAACAGGGTGCCCTCAGGCTACACCTTC. Drawing the rest from reference TRBV7-2 and TRBJ1-2, the complete variable domain is GAGVSQSPSNKVTEKGKDVELRCDPISGHTALYWYRQSLGQGLEFLIYFQGNSAPDKSGLPSDRFSAERTGGSVSTLTIQRTQQEDSAVYLCASSYNRVPSGYTFGSGTRLTVV.

The genes are TRBV13 and TRBJ1-2; maybe TRBD1 (5 bases). V was clipped by 6 bases and J by 2 bases, with 19 bases between them. CDR1 and CDR2 from the germline V gene are PRHDT and FYEKMQ (reference sequence). The CDR3 extends over 16 amino acids. The CDR3 region is CASRTLAGPKNYGYTF. In DNA form, the CDR3 reads TGTGCCAGCAGGACCCTGGCAGGGCCTAAGAACTATGGCTACACCTTC.

This chain uses TRBV9 with TRBJ2-2; D ambiguous. Trimming removed 2 bases from V and 4 bases from J, with 9 bases in between. Germline CDR1 and CDR2: SGDLS and YYNGEE. The CDR3 consists of 14 residues. The CDR3 sequence: CASSVSVITGELFF. The CDR3 nucleotides are TGTGCCAGCAGCGTCTCAGTCATCACCGGGGAGCTGTTTTTT.

This chain links TRBV30 with TRBJ1-3, with unresolved D. This CDR3 comprises 12 residues. Per germline, CDR1 GTSNPN and CDR2 SVGIG (reference sequence). Trimming pared 7 bases from V and 3 bases from J, leaving 10 bases between. CDR3 bases: TGTGCCTCCGGAGAAGGTGGAAACACCATATATTTT. Its protein product is CASGEGGNTIYF.

This clone was seen more than once but under ten times. The DNA for the CDR3 is TGTGCCAGCAGTTTTAGGGATAGGGAGACCGCTCCAGCTTTCTTT. Residues: CASSFRDRETAPAFF. The rearrangement uses TRBV28 and TRBJ1-1, with D unresolved. The germline CDR1 and CDR2 sequences are MDHEN and SYDVKM. The V gene lost 3 bases and the J gene lost 10 bases, with 21 bases spanning the gap. The CDR3 consists of 15 residues.

This clone showed up just a few times. The chain uses TRBV5-5 and TRBJ1-5; D gene uncertain. The CDR3 runs to 14 residues. CDR1 is SGHKS and CDR2 is YYEKEE in the germline V gene (reference sequence). The V gene lost 3 bases and the J gene lost 3 bases, with 10 bases spanning the gap. CDR3 loop: CASSSEANNQPQHF. The CDR3 nucleotides read TGTGCCAGCAGCTCCGAAGCTAACAATCAGCCCCAGCATTTT.

The V call is TRBV9, the J call TRBJ1-3, with 7 bases fitting TRBD1. The ends lost 3 bases at V and 4 bases at J; junction bases unmatched: 7. CDR3 length: 15 residues. Germline V gene lookup returns CDR1 SGDLS and CDR2 YYNGEE. CDR3: CASSANTGAGNTIYF. The CDR3 DNA sequence: TGTGCCAGCAGCGCGAATACAGGGGCCGGAAACACCATATATTTT.

The chain carries TRBV7-8 and TRBJ1-1; D gene ambiguous. This CDR3 has 14 amino acids. Germline CDR1 reads SGHVS; CDR2 reads FQNEAQ. The V gene lost 1 base and the J gene lost 1 base, with 7 bases spanning the gap. The CDR3 sequence: CASSLVAGNTEAFF. CDR3 in DNA: TGTGCCAGCAGCTTAGTTGCGGGGAACACTGAAGCTTTCTTT.

This chain links TRBV27 with TRBJ2-3; possible D gene TRBD1, 5 bases. Per germline, CDR1 MNHEY and CDR2 SMNVEV (reference sequence). There are 14 residues in the CDR3. V lost 8 bases and J lost 2, with 14 bases in between. CDR3 in amino acids: CASGAATFTDTQYF. CDR3 bases: TGTGCCAGCGGGGCAGCGACCTTCACAGATACGCAGTATTTT.

The DNA of the CDR3 is TGTGCCAGCAGTTACAGGGAGGGTCAGCCCCAGCATTTT. Translation gives CASSYREGQPQHF. This chain links TRBV6-6 with TRBJ1-5; D is ambiguous. CDR1 is MNHNY, CDR2 SVGAGI, per germline (reference sequence). The CDR3 totals 13 residues. Trimming pared 2 bases from V and 6 bases from J, leaving 8 bases between.

The gene calls are TRBV11-2 and TRBJ1-1; D gene ambiguous. With 4 bases removed from V and 4 bases from J, the gap between germline ends came to 13 bases. There are 14 residues in the CDR3. Germline V gene data show CDR1 as SGHAT and CDR2 as FQNNGV. Written as DNA, the CDR3 is TGTGCCAGCAGCTCTGAAGCTCGTGGCACTGAAGCTTTCTTT. Its translation is CASSSEARGTEAFF.

The CDR3 here is CASSQVGTGRNYGYTF. The CDR3 DNA reads as TGTGCCAGCAGCCAAGTAGGGACAGGGAGGAACTATGGCTACACCTTC. This sequence joins TRBV3-1 (or the pseudogene TRBV3-2) and TRBJ1-2; 9 bases line up with TRBD1. The V gene end was trimmed by 1 base and the J gene end by 2 bases; junction bases not matched to a gene: 5. The CDR3 sequence is 16 residues long. Looked up from germline, CDR1 is LGHDT and CDR2 is YNNKEL (reference sequence).